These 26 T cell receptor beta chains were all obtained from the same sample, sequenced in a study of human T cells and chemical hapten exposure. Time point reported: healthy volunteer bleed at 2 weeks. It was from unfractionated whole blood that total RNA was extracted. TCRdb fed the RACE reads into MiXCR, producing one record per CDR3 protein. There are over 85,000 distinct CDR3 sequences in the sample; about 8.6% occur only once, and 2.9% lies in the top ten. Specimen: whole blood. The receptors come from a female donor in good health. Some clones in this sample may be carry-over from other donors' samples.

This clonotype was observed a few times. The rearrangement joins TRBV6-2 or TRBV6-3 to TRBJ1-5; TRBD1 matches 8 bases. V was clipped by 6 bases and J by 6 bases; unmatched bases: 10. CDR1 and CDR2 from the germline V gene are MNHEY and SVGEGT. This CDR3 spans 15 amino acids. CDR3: CASSARPDRVQPQHF. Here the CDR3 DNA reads TGTGCCAGCAGCGCACGCCCGGACAGGGTTCAGCCCCAGCATTTT.

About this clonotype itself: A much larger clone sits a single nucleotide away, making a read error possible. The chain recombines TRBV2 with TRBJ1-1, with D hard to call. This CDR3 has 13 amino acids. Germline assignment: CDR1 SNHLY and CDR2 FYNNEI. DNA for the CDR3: TGTGCCAGCAGACTCACAGCGAACACTAAAGCTTTCTTT. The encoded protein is CASRLTANTKAFF.

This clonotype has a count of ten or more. The CDR3 sequence: CASRAGTGPPGVFF. DNA of the CDR3: TGTGCCAGCAGAGCCGGGACAGGGCCTCCCGGCGTCTTCTTC. The chain joins TRBV2 to TRBJ2-1, with 9 bases matching TRBD1. V gave up 6 bases and J gave up 16 bases; unmatched junction bases: 16. Looked up from germline, CDR1 is SNHLY and CDR2 is FYNNEI. This CDR3 is 14 amino acids long.

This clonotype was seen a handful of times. CDR3 in DNA: TGTGCCAGCAGTGGCCGGACCAGCACAGATACGCAGTATTTT. The encoded protein is CASSGRTSTDTQYF. The rearrangement uses TRBV6-1 and TRBJ2-3; D is ambiguous. CDR3 length: 14 residues. The V end lost 4 bases, the J end lost 0 bases, and 8 bases lay between the germline ends. From germline, CDR1 is MNHNS and CDR2 SASEGT.

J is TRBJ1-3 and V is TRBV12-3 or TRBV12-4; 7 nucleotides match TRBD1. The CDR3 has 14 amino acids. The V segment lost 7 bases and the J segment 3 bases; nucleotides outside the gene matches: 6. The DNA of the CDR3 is TGTGCCAGCAACACAGGGGTTTGTGGAAACACCATATATTTT. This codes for CASNTGVCGNTIYF.

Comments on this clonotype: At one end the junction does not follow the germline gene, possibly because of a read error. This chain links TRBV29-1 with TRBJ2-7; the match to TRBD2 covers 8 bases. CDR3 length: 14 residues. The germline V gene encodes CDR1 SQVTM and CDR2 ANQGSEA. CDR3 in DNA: TGCAGCGCAACCCCCGGGACTAGACTCCGCGAGCAGTCCTTC. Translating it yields CSATPGTRLREQSF.

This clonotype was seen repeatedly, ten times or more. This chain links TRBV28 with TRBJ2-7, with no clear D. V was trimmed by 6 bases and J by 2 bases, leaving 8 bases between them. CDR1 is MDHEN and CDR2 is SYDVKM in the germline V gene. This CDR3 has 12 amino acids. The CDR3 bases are TGTGCCAGCAGCCTGAACCCCTACGAGCAGTACTTC. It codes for CASSLNPYEQYF.

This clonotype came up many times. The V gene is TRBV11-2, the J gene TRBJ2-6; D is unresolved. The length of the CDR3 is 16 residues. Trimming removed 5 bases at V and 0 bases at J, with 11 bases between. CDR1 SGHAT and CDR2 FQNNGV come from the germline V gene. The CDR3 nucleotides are TGTGCCAGCAGCCCCTGGGAACCCTCTGGGGCCAACGTCCTGACTTTC. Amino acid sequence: CASSPWEPSGANVLTF. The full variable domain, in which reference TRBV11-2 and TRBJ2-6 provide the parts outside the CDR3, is EAGVAQSPRYKIIEKRQSVAFWCNPISGHATLYWYQQILGQGPKLLIQFQNNGVVDDSQLPKDRFSAERLKGVDSTLKIQPAKLEDSAVYLCASSPWEPSGANVLTFGAGSRLTVL.

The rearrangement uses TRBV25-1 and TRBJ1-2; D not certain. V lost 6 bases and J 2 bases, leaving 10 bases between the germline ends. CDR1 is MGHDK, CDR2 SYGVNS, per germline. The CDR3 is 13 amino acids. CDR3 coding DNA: TGTGCCAGCAGACCCCCGGACAACTATGGCTACACCTTC. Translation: CASRPPDNYGYTF.

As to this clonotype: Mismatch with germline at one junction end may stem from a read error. This chain's CDR3 is CTSAVTGGRHNEQFF. The CDR3 nucleotides read TGTACCAGCGCCGTAACGGGAGGTCGACACAATGAGCAGTTCTTC. J is TRBJ2-1 and V is TRBV2, with 7 bases identical to TRBD2. Per germline, CDR1 SNHLY and CDR2 FYNNEI. CDR3 length: 15 residues. The full variable domain, rest sourced from reference TRBV2 and TRBJ2-1, is EPEVTQTPSHQVTQMGQEVILRCVPISNHLYFYWYRQILGQKVEFLVSFYNNEISEKSEIFDDQFSVERPDGSNFTLKIRSTKLEDSAMYFCTSAVTGGRHNEQFFGPGTRLTVL.

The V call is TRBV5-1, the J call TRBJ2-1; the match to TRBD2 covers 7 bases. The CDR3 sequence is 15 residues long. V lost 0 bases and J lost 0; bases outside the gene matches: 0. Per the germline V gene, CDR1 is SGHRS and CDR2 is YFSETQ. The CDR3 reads CASSLGEGSYNEQFF. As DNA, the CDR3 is TGCGCCAGCAGCTTGGGGGAGGGCTCCTACAATGAGCAGTTCTTC.

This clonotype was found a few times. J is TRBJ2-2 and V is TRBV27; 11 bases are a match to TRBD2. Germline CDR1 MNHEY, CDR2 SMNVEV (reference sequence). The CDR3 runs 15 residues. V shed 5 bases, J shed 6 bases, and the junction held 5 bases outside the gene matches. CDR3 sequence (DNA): TGTGCCAGCAGTCTGCTAGCGGGAGGCCCCGGGGAGCTGTTTTTT. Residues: CASSLLAGGPGELFF.

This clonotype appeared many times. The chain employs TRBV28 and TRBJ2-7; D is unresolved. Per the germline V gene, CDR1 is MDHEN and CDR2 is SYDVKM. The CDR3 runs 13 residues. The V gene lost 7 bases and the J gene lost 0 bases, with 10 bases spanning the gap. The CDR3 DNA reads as TGTGCCAGCATCTCAAGGACCTCCTACGAGCAGTACTTC. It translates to CASISRTSYEQYF.

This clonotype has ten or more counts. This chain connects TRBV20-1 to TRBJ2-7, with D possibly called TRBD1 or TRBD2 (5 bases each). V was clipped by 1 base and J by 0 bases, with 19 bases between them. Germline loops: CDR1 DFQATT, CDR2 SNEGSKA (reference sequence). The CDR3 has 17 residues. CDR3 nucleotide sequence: TGCAGTGCTAGAGTCACCCAAGGGAAAGGGACCTCCTACGAGCAGTACTTC. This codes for CSARVTQGKGTSYEQYF.

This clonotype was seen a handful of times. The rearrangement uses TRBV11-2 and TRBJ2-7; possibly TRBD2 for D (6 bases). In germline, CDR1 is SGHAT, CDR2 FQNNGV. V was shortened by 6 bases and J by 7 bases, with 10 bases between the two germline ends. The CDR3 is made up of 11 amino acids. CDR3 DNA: TGTGCCAGCAGGGTAGCGGTTGAGCAGTACTTC. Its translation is CASRVAVEQYF.

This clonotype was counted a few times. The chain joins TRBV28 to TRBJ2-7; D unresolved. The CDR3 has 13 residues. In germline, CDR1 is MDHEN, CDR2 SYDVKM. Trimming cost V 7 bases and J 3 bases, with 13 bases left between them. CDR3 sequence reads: CASTPDQHYEQYF. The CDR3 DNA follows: TGTGCCAGCACCCCAGATCAACACTACGAGCAGTACTTC.

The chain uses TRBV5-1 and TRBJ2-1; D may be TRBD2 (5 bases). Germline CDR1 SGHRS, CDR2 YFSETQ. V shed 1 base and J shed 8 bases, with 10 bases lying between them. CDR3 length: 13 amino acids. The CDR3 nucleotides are TGCGCCAGCAGCTTGTTGCGGGCACATGAGCAGTTCTTC. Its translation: CASSLLRAHEQFF.

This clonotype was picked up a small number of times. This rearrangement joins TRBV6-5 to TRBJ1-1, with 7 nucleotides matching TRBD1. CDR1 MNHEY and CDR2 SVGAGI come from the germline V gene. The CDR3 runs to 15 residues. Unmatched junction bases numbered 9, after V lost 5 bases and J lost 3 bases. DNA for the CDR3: TGTGCCAGCAGTGTTATCACAGGGGCCGACACTGAAGCTTTCTTT. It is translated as CASSVITGADTEAFF.

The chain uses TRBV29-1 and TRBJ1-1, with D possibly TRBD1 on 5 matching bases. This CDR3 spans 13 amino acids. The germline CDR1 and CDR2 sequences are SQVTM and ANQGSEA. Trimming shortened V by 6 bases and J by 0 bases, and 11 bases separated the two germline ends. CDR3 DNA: TGCAGCGTAGAGACAGTTCTGAACACTGAAGCTTTCTTT. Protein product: CSVETVLNTEAFF. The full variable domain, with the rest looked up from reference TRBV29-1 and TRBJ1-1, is SAVISQKPSRDICQRGTSLTIQCQVDSQVTMMFWYRQQPGQSLTLIATANQGSEATYESGFVIDKFPISRPNLTFSTLTVSNMSPEDSSIYLCSVETVLNTEAFFGQGTRLTVV.

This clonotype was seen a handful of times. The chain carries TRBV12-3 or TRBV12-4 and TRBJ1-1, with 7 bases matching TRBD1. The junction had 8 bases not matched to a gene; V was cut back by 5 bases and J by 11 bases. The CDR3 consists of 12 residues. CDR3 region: CASSTSTGNAFF. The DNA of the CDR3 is TGTGCCAGCAGTACCTCGACAGGGAATGCTTTCTTT.

CDR3 amino acids: CASSYAAQGSSYNEQFF. Written as DNA, the CDR3 is TGTGCCAGCAGTTACGCCGCACAGGGGAGCTCCTACAATGAGCAGTTCTTC. The chain couples TRBV6-5 to TRBJ2-1; 7 nucleotides match TRBD1. The germline gives CDR1 MNHEY, CDR2 SVGAGI. Trimming at V came to 2 bases and at J to 0 bases, leaving 7 bases not matched to a gene. CDR3 size: 17 residues.

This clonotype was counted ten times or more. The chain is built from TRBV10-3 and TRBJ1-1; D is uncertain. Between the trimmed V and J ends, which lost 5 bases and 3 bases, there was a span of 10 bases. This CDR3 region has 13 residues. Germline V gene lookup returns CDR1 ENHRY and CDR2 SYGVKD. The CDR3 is CAISREVDTEAFF. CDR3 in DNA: TGTGCCATCAGTAGGGAAGTGGACACTGAAGCTTTCTTT.

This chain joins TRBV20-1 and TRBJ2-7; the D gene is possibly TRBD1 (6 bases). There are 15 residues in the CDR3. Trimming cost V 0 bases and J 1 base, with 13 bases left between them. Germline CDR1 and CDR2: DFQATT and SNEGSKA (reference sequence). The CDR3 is CSARDSQGLSYEQYF. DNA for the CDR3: TGCAGTGCTAGAGATAGCCAGGGGCTTTCCTACGAGCAGTACTTC.

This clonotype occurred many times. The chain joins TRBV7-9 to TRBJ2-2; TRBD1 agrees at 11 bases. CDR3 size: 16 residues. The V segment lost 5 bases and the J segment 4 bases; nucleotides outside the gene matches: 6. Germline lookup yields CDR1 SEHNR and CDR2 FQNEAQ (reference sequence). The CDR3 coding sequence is TGTGCCAGCAGCCGAATCGGGACAGGGGGCACCGGGGAGCTGTTTTTT. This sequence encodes CASSRIGTGGTGELFF.

CDR3 region: CASSPGLQNTEAFF. Written as DNA, the CDR3 is TGCGCCAGCAGTCCAGGACTACAGAACACTGAAGCTTTCTTT. The chain recombines TRBV5-1 with TRBJ1-1, with unresolved D. Trimming removed 5 bases from V and 1 base from J, with 12 bases in between. Germline V gene sequence: CDR1 SGHRS, CDR2 YFSETQ. The CDR3 sequence is 14 residues long.

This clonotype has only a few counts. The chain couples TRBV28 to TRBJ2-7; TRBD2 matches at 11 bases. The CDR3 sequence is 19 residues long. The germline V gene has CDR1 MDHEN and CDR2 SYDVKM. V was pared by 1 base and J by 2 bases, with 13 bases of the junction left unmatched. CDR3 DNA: TGTGCCAGCAGTTTATCCTCGGGACTAGCGGACAAACCTACCTACGAGCAGTACTTC. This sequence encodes CASSLSSGLADKPTYEQYF. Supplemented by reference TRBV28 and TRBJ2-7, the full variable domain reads DVKVTQSSRYLVKRTGEKVFLECVQDMDHENMFWYRQDPGLGLRLIYFSYDVKMKEKGDIPEGYSVSREKKERFSLILESASTNQTSMYLCASSLSSGLADKPTYEQYFGPGTRLTVT.